The 17 T cell receptor beta chains below were found in one sample sequenced in a study of cytomegalovirus exposure and HLA in healthy donors. It was with 60 Vbeta and 13 Jbeta primers that the PCR ran. Using immunoSEQ multiplex PCR, the repertoire was profiled, and TCRdb retains in-frame clones only, with some absent. The repertoire holds 110,000 to 150,000 clones, with approximately 74% as singletons. The sample consisted of PBMCs. These receptors all come from a man aged 18 to 29 in good health and CMV-seropositive.

The CDR3 reads CAVTGGQGNEQYF. CDR3 DNA sequence: TGTGCCGTCACCGGGGGACAGGGAAACGAGCAGTACTTC. The V call is TRBV10-3, the J call TRBJ2-7; 9 nucleotides line up with TRBD1. CDR1 is ENHRY, CDR2 SYGVKD, per germline. V was pared by 11 bases and J by 5 bases, with 10 bases of the junction left unmatched. This CDR3 region has 13 residues.

The chain carries TRBV10-2 and TRBJ2-3; 7 positions match TRBD2. CDR3 size: 17 residues. Trimming at V came to 4 bases and at J to 4 bases, leaving 14 bases not matched to a gene. Germline-derived CDR1 and CDR2 are WSHSY and SAAADI. The CDR3 nucleotides read TGCGCCAGCAGTGGGTCGATAAGGGAGGGCAGGGCAGATACGCAGTATTTT. Residues: CASSGSIREGRADTQYF.

The J gene is TRBJ2-3, the V gene TRBV5-1; 10 nucleotides align to TRBD2. The CDR3 is 19 amino acids. Germline V lookup: CDR1 SGHRS, CDR2 YFSETQ. The V gene end was trimmed by 0 bases and the J gene end by 0 bases; junction bases not matched to a gene: 10. Here the CDR3 reads CASSLGQGLALESTDTQYF. CDR3 nucleotide sequence: TGCGCCAGCAGCTTGGGCCAGGGACTAGCGCTGGAAAGCACAGATACGCAGTATTTT.

The gene calls are TRBV5-4 and TRBJ2-7; 8 bases align to TRBD1. V trimming: 4 bases; J trimming: 4 bases; junction bases outside the gene matches: 4. The CDR3 runs to 13 residues. From germline, CDR1 is SGHNT and CDR2 YYREEE (reference sequence). CDR3 protein: CASSEGQAYEQYF. The CDR3 region has the DNA TGTGCCAGCAGCGAGGGACAGGCTTACGAGCAGTACTTC.

This rearrangement joins TRBV6-1 to TRBJ2-1, with 9 bases matching TRBD1. The V gene end was trimmed by 6 bases and the J gene end by 13 bases; junction bases not matched to a gene: 10. This CDR3 is 13 amino acids long. Germline CDR1 and CDR2: MNHNS and SASEGT. The chain's CDR3 is CASRETGGAVQFF. CDR3 DNA: TGTGCCAGCAGGGAAACAGGGGGCGCCGTTCAGTTCTTC.

V gene TRBV18 combines with J gene TRBJ2-7, with 10 bases that match TRBD1. The CDR3 covers 17 residues. Germline V lookup: CDR1 KGHSH, CDR2 LQKENI. Trimming at V came to 4 bases and at J to 2 bases, leaving 11 bases not matched to a gene. This chain's CDR3 is CASSRPPGTGDPYEQYF. DNA of the CDR3: TGTGCCAGCTCACGACCCCCGGGGACAGGGGATCCCTACGAGCAGTACTTC.

The chain carries TRBV7-2 and TRBJ2-1; TRBD2 is a possible D gene (6 bases). This CDR3 is built from 15 residues. Germline V gene lookup returns CDR1 SGHTA and CDR2 FQGNSA. Trimming pared 5 bases from V and 1 base from J, leaving 12 bases between. The CDR3 DNA is TGTGCCAGCAGCGAGGAGGGGAGGTCCTACAATGAGCAGTTCTTC. This translates into CASSEEGRSYNEQFF.

This clone was seen only once. This chain joins TRBV27 and TRBJ1-4, with 7 bases identical to TRBD1. J was trimmed by 15 bases and V by 6 bases; bases with no gene match: 10. CDR1 is MNHEY, CDR2 SMNVEV, per germline (reference sequence). The CDR3 loop spans 12 amino acids. CDR3 protein: CASRKTTGLLFF. The CDR3 coding sequence is TGTGCCAGCAGGAAAACGACAGGGTTATTGTTTTTT.

The chain links TRBV7-6 to TRBJ2-3, with D maybe TRBD1 (12 bases). Germline loops: CDR1 SGHVS, CDR2 FNYEAQ. Trimming took off 5 bases at V and 0 bases at J, with 30 bases between the two ends. This CDR3 is 21 amino acids long. Written as DNA, the CDR3 is TGTGCCAGCAGCGCCTTCATGGGACAGGGGGCTAGCGGGAGGAGCACAGATACGCAGTATTTT. Its protein product is CASSAFMGQGASGRSTDTQYF.

This clone has just a few counts. This chain connects TRBV5-1 to TRBJ1-2; possibly TRBD1 for D (6 bases). The V and J ends lost 0 bases and 5 bases respectively, with 11 bases between them. Germline V lookup: CDR1 SGHRS, CDR2 YFSETQ. This CDR3 has 14 residues. CDR3 sequence (DNA): TGCGCCAGCAGCTTGGATAGGACAGCGTATGGCTACACCTTC. As protein: CASSLDRTAYGYTF.

This clone was seen a handful of times. The chain employs TRBV29-1 and TRBJ2-1, with D tentatively TRBD2 (6 bases). Per germline, CDR1 SQVTM and CDR2 ANQGSEA. Trimming took 8 bases from V and 8 from J, leaving 16 bases between them. This CDR3 comprises 12 residues. CDR3: CSLKAGLDEQFF. The DNA of the CDR3 is TGCAGCCTCAAGGCGGGACTCGATGAGCAGTTCTTC.

This chain uses TRBV28 with TRBJ1-2; the match to TRBD1 covers 9 bases. The CDR3 totals 14 residues. V lost 6 bases and J lost 3; bases outside the gene matches: 5. From germline, CDR1 is MDHEN and CDR2 SYDVKM. The CDR3 DNA reads TGTGCCAGCAGGGAACAGGGGGCGGACTATGGCTACACCTTC. Protein: CASREQGADYGYTF.

The J gene is TRBJ1-1, the V gene TRBV30, with TRBD1 matching over 11 bases. Germline V lookup: CDR1 GTSNPN, CDR2 SVGIG (reference sequence). Trimming cost V 6 bases and J 4 bases; bases outside gene matches: 7. The CDR3 sequence is 14 residues long. CDR3 amino acids: CACGTGGWGTEAFF. CDR3 DNA: TGTGCCTGCGGGACAGGGGGATGGGGCACTGAAGCTTTCTTT.

The chain couples TRBV30 to TRBJ1-2; D perhaps matches TRBD1 (5 bases). Germline V CDR1 and CDR2: GTSNPN, SVGIG (reference sequence). V lost 7 bases to trimming and J lost 5 bases, with 14 bases between them. The length of the CDR3 is 12 residues. The CDR3 bases are TGTGCCTTAACGGACGGGGGGTATGGCTACACCTTC. It translates to CALTDGGYGYTF.

This clone showed up just once. The V gene is TRBV20-1, the J gene TRBJ2-7; D uncertain. The germline gives CDR1 DFQATT, CDR2 SNEGSKA (reference sequence). The CDR3 totals 11 residues. V gave up 1 base and J gave up 3 bases, with 4 bases separating them. The CDR3 spells CSARALYEQYF. DNA of the CDR3: TGCAGTGCTAGAGCCCTCTACGAGCAGTACTTC.

The rearrangement uses TRBV28 and TRBJ2-3; 10 nucleotides match TRBD1. The CDR3 spans 16 residues. J was trimmed by 4 bases and V by 4 bases; bases with no gene match: 8. Germline CDR1 is MDHEN and CDR2 is SYDVKM. CDR3 coding DNA: TGTGCCAGCAGTTCCCCGGGACAGGGGTTGGCAGATACGCAGTATTTT. This encodes CASSSPGQGLADTQYF. The full variable domain, completed using reference TRBV28 and TRBJ2-3, is DVKVTQSSRYLVKRTGEKVFLECVQDMDHENMFWYRQDPGLGLRLIYFSYDVKMKEKGDIPEGYSVSREKKERFSLILESASTNQTSMYLCASSSPGQGLADTQYFGPGTRLTVL.

V is TRBV6-5 and J is TRBJ2-3; D possibly corresponds to TRBD2 (7 bases). The germline gives CDR1 MNHEY, CDR2 SVGAGI. CDR3 length: 14 amino acids. CDR3 DNA sequence: TGTGCTACGGGGGGCGCGTCGGCAACAGATACGCAGTATTTT. Encoded protein: CATGGASATDTQYF.